The sequence of this T cell receptor beta chain was determined in a study of blood T cell repertoires in COVID-19. The overall study: Some COVID-19 samples were acute and others convalescent; all came from the United States, Italy and Spain.

Participants had their cohort set by participant-reported clinical history. The table came from immunoSEQ multiplex PCR; TCRdb's copy has only in-frame clones and leaves some out. The data hold roughly 170,000 clones, with approximately 78% observed a single time. CDR1 is SGHNT, CDR2 YYREEE, per germline (reference sequence). With 2 bases clipped from V and 2 bases from J, the junction kept 10 bases outside the gene matches. This CDR3 has 16 amino acids. What was sequenced was PBMCs or T cells enriched from blood (not recorded which). The V and J genes are TRBV5-4 and TRBJ2-7; 7 nucleotides align to TRBD1. The sequence was collected from a woman aged 45-65 years who had recovered from COVID-19. For the CDR3, the DNA is TGTGCCAGCAGCTTAGGGATTGGTACAGGGGCCTACGAGCAGTACTTC. Protein: CASSLGIGTGAYEQYF.